These T cell receptor beta chains were read from a single sample in a study of shared clonotypes between healthy human individuals. Method: immunoSEQ multiplex PCR; TCRdb's copy keeps in-frame clones and lacks some. The repertoire holds roughly 2 million clones, with approximately 96% as singletons. The sequencing sample was made of naive CD4+ T cells sorted from blood. The origin of the receptors is a man aged 18 to 29 in good health. Both conserved end residues are part of each CDR3. D genes are given only for firm matches. Some rows have no size entry. The others give once, few or many, or a class for an expanded clone.

clone size	J gene	D gene	V gene	CDR3 DNA	CDR3 protein
-	TRBJ2-2	-	TRBV5-6	TGTGCCAGCAGCTTCTATTTGGGGACCAACACCGGGGAGCTGTTTTTT	CASSFYLGTNTGELFF
-	TRBJ2-3	-	TRBV5-1	TGCGCCAGCAGCACCTTGATGGGGACTAGCACAGATACGCAGTATTTT	CASSTLMGTSTDTQYF
-	TRBJ1-1	TRBD1	TRBV28	TGTGCCAGCAGCCTTCGGACAGGCGCCTTCTCTAACACTGAAGCTTTCTTT	CASSLRTGAFSNTEAFF
-	TRBJ1-2	TRBD1	TRBV4-1	TGCGCCAGCAGCCAAGAAGGGACAGGGCGACTCTATGGCTACACCTTC	CASSQEGTGRLYGYTF
-	TRBJ1-2	TRBD1	TRBV4-1	TGCGCCAGCAGCCAAGAGTCCCATCGACAGGGGGGCTATGGCTACACCTTC	CASSQESHRQGGYGYTF
-	TRBJ1-2	-	TRBV28	TGTGCCAGCAGTTTAAGCTCCTTCACCTATGGCTACACCTTC	CASSLSSFTYGYTF
-	TRBJ2-3	-	TRBV28	TGTGCCAGCAGTTCCGGACAGCTCCGCACAGATACGCAGTATTTT	CASSSGQLRTDTQYF
-	TRBJ2-5	-	TRBV19	TGTGCCAGCCCCTCATCATACGGACAGTTAGAGGGAGAGACCCAGTACTTC	CASPSSYGQLEGETQYF
-	TRBJ2-1	-	TRBV5-1	TGCGCCAGCAGCCTTGGCGGCGGGGCTGTCAATGAGCAGTTCTTC	CASSLGGGAVNEQFF
-	TRBJ2-7	-	TRBV15	TGTGCCACCAGCAAAAATAGCATCCCGGGACAGCAGTACTTC	CATSKNSIPGQQYF
-	TRBJ2-2	-	TRBV2	TGTGCCAGCAAGGTTACAGCCACCGGGGAGCTGTTTTTT	CASKVTATGELFF
once	TRBJ1-3	-	TRBV4-3	TGCGCCAGCAGCCAATCTGGGATTGGAGACACCATATATTTT	CASSQSGIGDTIYF
-	TRBJ1-1	-	TRBV30	TGTGCCTGGAGTCCAGGTTCGTCCTCTAGAGGGGCTTTCTTT	CAWSPGSSSRGAFF
-	TRBJ1-1	TRBD1	TRBV7-9	TGTGCCACTACCGGGACAGGGGGCACTGAAGCTTTCTTT	CATTGTGGTEAFF
-	TRBJ1-1	-	TRBV2	TGTGCCAGCATACGGGAGATGATGAACACTGAAGCTTTCTTT	CASIREMMNTEAFF
-	TRBJ2-7	-	TRBV5-4	TGTGCCAGCAGCTTGGATGTCTACGAGCAGTACTTC	CASSLDVYEQYF
-	TRBJ2-3	TRBD2	TRBV2	TGTGCCAGCAAGACTAGCGGCCCCACAGATACGCAGTATTTT	CASKTSGPTDTQYF
-	TRBJ1-1	-	TRBV5-4	TGTGCCAGCAGCTTTGGTGTAGGGGCAATAAACACTGAAGCTTTCTTT	CASSFGVGAINTEAFF
-	TRBJ1-2	-	TRBV28	TGTGCCAGCAGTTCTACGGGGGAGAACTATGGCTACACCTTC	CASSSTGENYGYTF
once	TRBJ2-7	-	TRBV28	TGTGCCAGCAGTGAGATAGGAGGGGCCTCCTACGAGCAGTACTTC	CASSEIGGASYEQYF
-	TRBJ1-2	TRBD1	TRBV7-9	TGTGCCAGCAGCTTCAGGGGGCTCTGGGGTGGCTACACCTTC	CASSFRGLWGGYTF
-	TRBJ1-5	-	TRBV2	TGTGCCAGCAGTGTCGGAGGGTCTCAGCCCCAGCATTTT	CASSVGGSQPQHF
-	TRBJ1-2	TRBD1	TRBV2	TGTGCCAGCAGGGGGACAGGGCTTGGCTACACCTTC	CASRGTGLGYTF
-	TRBJ2-7	TRBD1	TRBV2	TGTGCCAGCAGACTACAGGGGCTTAACTACGAGCAGTACTTC	CASRLQGLNYEQYF
-	TRBJ2-7	TRBD2	TRBV6-1	TGTGCCAGCGGAGGACTAGCGGGAGGAACCTACGAGCAGTACTTC	CASGGLAGGTYEQYF
-	TRBJ2-7	TRBD2	TRBV7-9	TGTGCCAGTCGCGGGGCTAGCGGGACCTACGAGCAGTACTTC	CASRGASGTYEQYF
-	TRBJ2-7	-	TRBV6-5	TGTGCCAGCAGCGACGGAAGCTCCTACGAGCAGTACTTC	CASSDGSSYEQYF
few	TRBJ2-7	-	TRBV19	TGTGCCAGTAGTATAGAGGAGGGGTACGAGCAGTACTTC	CASSIEEGYEQYF
-	TRBJ1-1	-	TRBV6-1	TGTGCCAGCAGTGTCGGCAGCCCTGAAGCTTTCTTT	CASSVGSPEAFF
-	TRBJ1-4	-	TRBV5-1	TGCGCCAGCAGCCGAGACAGTACTAATGAAAAACTGTTTTTT	CASSRDSTNEKLFF
-	TRBJ2-7	-	TRBV6-5	TGTGCCAGCAGTTACGGACTACGGTACGGCGAGCAGTACTTC	CASSYGLRYGEQYF
-	TRBJ2-7	TRBD1	TRBV2	TGTGCCAGCAGCACTCCGGGACAGGGGTCCTACGAGCAGTACTTC	CASSTPGQGSYEQYF
few	TRBJ2-6	-	TRBV7-9	TGTGCCAGCAGCTACTCTGGGGCCAACGTCCTGACTTTC	CASSYSGANVLTF
-	TRBJ2-2	-	TRBV5-1	TGCGCCAGCAGTTCTGGAGTTAACACCGGGGAGCTGTTTTTT	CASSSGVNTGELFF
-	TRBJ2-2	TRBD2	TRBV7-2	TGTGCCAGCAGCCGACCTATAGCGGGAGGGTATACCGGGGAGCTGTTTTTT	CASSRPIAGGYTGELFF
-	TRBJ1-5	-	TRBV5-1	TGCGCCAGCAGCTTGGAACCGGGAGGGTGGCCCTCAAGCAATCAGCCCCAGCATTTT	CASSLEPGGWPSSNQPQHF
-	TRBJ1-6	-	TRBV27	TGTGCCAGCAGTTTTCACGTCGATTCACCCCTCCACTTT	CASSFHVDSPLHF
-	TRBJ1-4	TRBD1	TRBV5-1	TGCGCCAGCAGCTCCCTACCGGGACAGGGGAGCCCGAATGAAAAACTGTTTTTT	CASSSLPGQGSPNEKLFF
-	TRBJ1-1	-	TRBV5-1	TGCGCCAGCAGCTCGGTGGTTGTCGGGGGCGCTGAAGCTTTCTTT	CASSSVVVGGAEAFF
-	TRBJ2-3	-	TRBV6-5	TGTGCCAGCAGCCAGAACAGAGATACGCAGTATTTT	CASSQNRDTQYF
-	TRBJ1-5	-	TRBV2	TGTGCCAGCAGTGGGTCGGGACGGGCCTGGGGAAATCAGCCCCAGCATTTT	CASSGSGRAWGNQPQHF
once	TRBJ1-5	-	TRBV7-9	TGTGCCAGCAGCTTACAGGGGAACGGGAAGCTGGATAGCAATCAGCCCCAGCATTTT	CASSLQGNGKLDSNQPQHF
-	TRBJ2-2	-	TRBV2	TGTGCCAGCAGCGAGGGGGGCCTGGGCACCGGGGAGCTGTTTTTT	CASSEGGLGTGELFF
-	TRBJ2-5	-	TRBV5-4	TGTGCCAGCAGCTTGTCCGGGGGTTGGCAAGAGACCCAGTACTTC	CASSLSGGWQETQYF
-	TRBJ2-2	TRBD2	TRBV5-1	TGCGCCAGCAGCCAACTCGGGACTAGCGGGAGGTCGAACACCGGGGAGCTGTTTTTT	CASSQLGTSGRSNTGELFF
-	TRBJ2-5	-	TRBV11-2	TGTGCCAGCAGCTTCACTAGACAAGAGACCCAGTACTTC	CASSFTRQETQYF